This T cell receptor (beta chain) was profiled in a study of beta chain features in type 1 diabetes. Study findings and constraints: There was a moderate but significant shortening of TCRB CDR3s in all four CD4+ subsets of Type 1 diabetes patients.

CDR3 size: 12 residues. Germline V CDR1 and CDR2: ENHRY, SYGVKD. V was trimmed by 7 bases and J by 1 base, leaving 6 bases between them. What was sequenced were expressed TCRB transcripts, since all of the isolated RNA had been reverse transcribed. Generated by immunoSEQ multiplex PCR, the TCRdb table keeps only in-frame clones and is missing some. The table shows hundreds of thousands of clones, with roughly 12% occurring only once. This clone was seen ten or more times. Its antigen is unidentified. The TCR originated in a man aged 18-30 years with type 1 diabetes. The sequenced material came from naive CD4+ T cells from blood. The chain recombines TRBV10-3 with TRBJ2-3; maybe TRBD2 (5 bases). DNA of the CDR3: TGTGCCATCAAGGAGGGCACAGATACGCAGTATTTT. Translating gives CAIKEGTDTQYF.